This T cell receptor beta chain was identified during a study of blood T cell repertoires in COVID-19 (TCRdb year 2020). Study-level background: Collaborator samples came from the United States, Italy and Spain and covered acute and convalescent phases of COVID-19. The material from the prospective study consisted of cDNA or gDNA derived from T cells, B-cell-depleted T cells, or PBMCs. Subjects who had been exposed to COVID-19, were actively infected with it, or had recovered from it provided the deeply sampled blood TCRbeta repertoires that made up the dataset. The repertoires were released in a freely available public database intended as a resource for research on the immune response to SARS-CoV-2. Samples were obtained from the ongoing ImmuneRACE study (first 160 participants) and from over 1,000 subjects provided by 6 global collaborators. The sample metadata nearly always contained a de-identified subject ID, COVID-19 status, age in years and sex. HLA class I and class II types, where available, came from metadata supplied by the sample provider rather than from assay-based typing.

The research as a whole found: The amount of clinical and demographic metadata varied by source and participant and was provided uncurated.

Each collaborating institution followed its own protocols to collect whole blood in K2EDTA tubes. Collaborator samples were shipped for TCRbeta analysis as frozen whole blood, isolated PBMCs, or DNA extracted from either sample type. This clone was recorded only once. The antigen this receptor binds is unknown. Per-base quality was not reported, and no clone a single base away is much larger than it. TCRbeta CDR3 regions were amplified from genomic DNA using the immunoSEQ Assay, a bias-controlled multiplex PCR. Per the original workflow: Nucleated cell counts per sample were estimated from amplification of reference gene primers within the assay. To quantify the absolute abundance of each unique TCRbeta CDR3 rearrangement, sequence reads were collapsed and filtered. Productive Simpson clonality was computed per sample as the square root of Simpson's diversity index over productive rearrangements. TCRdb took this table from immuneACCESS and kept in-frame rearrangements with V and J called. Such tables lack part of the clones; where checked against another copy, unresolved V genes explain under half of the gap, and the rest is unexplained. The DNA gave D and trimming, while V, J and clone size come from that table. The sample data list just over 50,000 clones, and 85% to 90% of these were observed just once. The ten largest clones take up roughly 15% of the sample.

Source material: peripheral blood. This receptor was identified in a man between 65 and 85 years old with acute or convalescent COVID-19.

The DNA reads as follows: TGTGCCAGCAGCTTAGCTAGCGGGAATGAGCAGTTCTTC. It is translated as CASSLASGNEQFF. The chain employs TRBV11-3 and TRBJ2-1; 8 bases in between match TRBD2. At the junction V is shortened by 1 base and J by 7 bases; bases outside the gene matches: 0. The CDR3 runs 13 amino acids, cysteine and phenylalanine included. Here the CDR3 DNA is all that survives: 39 bases in frame from base 1. CDR1 and CDR2, looked up from the germline V gene, are SGHNT and YENEEA.